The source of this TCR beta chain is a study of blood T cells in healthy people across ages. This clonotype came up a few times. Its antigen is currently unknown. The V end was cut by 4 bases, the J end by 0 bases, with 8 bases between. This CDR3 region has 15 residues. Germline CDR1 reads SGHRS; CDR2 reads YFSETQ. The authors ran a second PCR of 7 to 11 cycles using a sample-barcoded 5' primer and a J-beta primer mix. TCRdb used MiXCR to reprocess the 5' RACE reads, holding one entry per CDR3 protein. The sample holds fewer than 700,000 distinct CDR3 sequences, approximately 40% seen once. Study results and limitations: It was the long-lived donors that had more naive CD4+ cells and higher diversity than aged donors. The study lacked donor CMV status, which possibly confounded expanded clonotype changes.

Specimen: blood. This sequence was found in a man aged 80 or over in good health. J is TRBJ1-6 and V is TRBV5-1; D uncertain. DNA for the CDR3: TGCGCCAGCAGCACCCGGGACTCCTATAATTCACCCCTCCACTTT. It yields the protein CASSTRDSYNSPLHF.